The 11 T cell receptor beta chains reported below all come from one sample, sequenced in a study of T-cell reconstitution after alpha-beta-depleted transplantation in children. During its preparation, the TCRbeta library received unique molecular identifiers. TCRdb analysed the PCR reads with MiXCR anew, one entry per CDR3 protein. The sample shows about 980,000 distinct CDR3 sequences, about 31% of them seen only once. Sequencing was performed on PBMCs, mostly from graft donor cells, taken 360 days after TCRalphabeta/CD19-depleted stem cell transplant. Source of these receptors: a boy under two years old who had a stem cell transplant for SCID, so the T cells may come from the graft donor.

The genes are TRBV5-1 and TRBJ1-2; 7 bases are shared with TRBD1. V lost 2 bases to trimming and J lost 3 bases; unmatched junction nucleotides: 10. There are 16 residues in the CDR3. Germline-derived CDR1 and CDR2 are SGHRS and YFSETQ. CDR3 DNA: TGCGCCAGCAGCTTTCTTCGACAGGGAGGAGACTATGGCTACACCTTC. This translates into CASSFLRQGGDYGYTF. Full variable domain (rest looked up from reference TRBV5-1 and TRBJ1-2): KAGVTQTPRYLIKTRGQQVTLSCSPISGHRSVSWYQQTPGQGLQFLFEYFSETQRNKGNFPGRFSGRQFSNSRSEMNVSTLELGDSALYLCASSFLRQGGDYGYTFGSGTRLTVV.

This clonotype was observed a few times. The chain uses TRBV7-9 and TRBJ2-7; 8 bases match TRBD1. The CDR3 runs to 16 residues. The ends lost 5 bases at V and 0 bases at J; junction bases unmatched: 9. Per germline, CDR1 SEHNR and CDR2 FQNEAQ (reference sequence). CDR3 loop: CASSERTGFPSYEQYF. The DNA for the CDR3 is TGTGCCAGCAGCGAAAGGACAGGGTTCCCCTCCTACGAGCAGTACTTC.

The rearrangement uses TRBV4-3 and TRBJ2-6; a possible D gene is TRBD1 (7 bases). V was trimmed by 3 bases and J by 0 bases, leaving 12 bases between them. The CDR3 length is 17 residues. CDR1 is LGHNA and CDR2 is YSLEER in the germline V gene. DNA for the CDR3: TGCGCCAGCAGCCACGGGACAGCGGGCTCTGGGGCCAACGTCCTGACTTTC. Translating gives CASSHGTAGSGANVLTF.

This clonotype was detected ten times or more. An end of the junction does not agree with germline; a read error may underlie this. V is TRBV7-2 and J is TRBJ2-2; no clear D gene. Germline lookup yields CDR1 SGHTA and CDR2 FQGNSA. The CDR3 loop spans 14 amino acids. The DNA of the CDR3 is TGTGCCAGCAGTTTAGCCCCCAACACCGGGGAGCTGTTTTTT. Amino acid sequence: CASSLAPNTGELFF. The full variable domain, in which reference TRBV7-2 and TRBJ2-2 provide the parts outside the CDR3, is GAGVSQSPSNKVTEKGKDVELRCDPISGHTALYWYRQSLGQGLEFLIYFQGNSAPDKSGLPSDRFSAERTGGSVSTLTIQRTQQEDSAVYLCASSLAPNTGELFFGEGSRLTVL.

The chain recombines TRBV24-1 with TRBJ2-3; D remains ambiguous. Germline V gene sequence: CDR1 KGHDR, CDR2 SFDVKD. Trimming left V 4 bases short and J 0 bases short, with 13 bases between. There are 16 residues in the CDR3. DNA of the CDR3: TGTGCCACCAGTGACGCGCCAGCAGAGAGCACAGATACGCAGTATTTT. Protein: CATSDAPAESTDTQYF.

This clonotype has only a few counts. CDR3 in DNA: TGTGCCAGCAGCCAAGGGTCTTGGGCTTCCTACGAGCAGTACTTC. The encoded protein is CASSQGSWASYEQYF. This chain links TRBV4-2 with TRBJ2-7, with no clear D. Germline-derived CDR1 and CDR2 are LGHNA and YNFKEQ. Trimming removed 1 base from V and 1 base from J, with 11 bases in between. The CDR3 consists of 15 residues.

In nucleotides, the CDR3 is TGTGCCACCAGCGCACGGGACAGGGCATTTGGCGAGCAGTACTTC. Translated: CATSARDRAFGEQYF. The chain employs TRBV24-1 and TRBJ2-7; TRBD1 agrees at 9 bases. J gave up 6 bases and V 7 bases, and 12 bases lay outside the gene matches. The CDR3 loop spans 15 amino acids. CDR1 and CDR2 (germline): KGHDR, SFDVKD.

Only a few counts were recorded for this clonotype. This chain links TRBV29-1 with TRBJ1-1; no clear D. Trimming cost V 3 bases and J 0 bases, with 8 bases left between them. CDR1 is SQVTM, CDR2 ANQGSEA, per germline. The CDR3 is 13 residues long. DNA for the CDR3: TGCAGCGTTGACTTCGGGATGAACACTGAAGCTTTCTTT. This codes for CSVDFGMNTEAFF.

V usage is TRBV25-1 and J usage is TRBJ2-3; 7 nucleotides match TRBD1. There are 16 residues in the CDR3. V was pared by 1 base and J by 3 bases, with 7 bases of the junction left unmatched. In germline, CDR1 is MGHDK, CDR2 SYGVNS. DNA of the CDR3: TGTGCCAGCAGTGAATTAGGAAGGGGGCAAACAGATACGCAGTATTTT. The encoded protein is CASSELGRGQTDTQYF.

The J gene is TRBJ2-7, the V gene TRBV12-3 or TRBV12-4; D might be TRBD1 or TRBD2, each matching 5 bases. The CDR3 has 13 residues. Trimming left V 5 bases short and J 3 bases short, with 11 bases between. CDR3 in amino acids: CASSPGADYEQYF. As DNA, the CDR3 is TGTGCCAGCAGTCCCGGGGCAGACTACGAGCAGTACTTC.

The V gene is TRBV5-1, the J gene TRBJ1-1; no clear D. Germline CDR1 reads SGHRS; CDR2 reads YFSETQ. This CDR3 comprises 14 residues. Trimming shortened V by 2 bases and J by 1 base, and 9 bases separated the two germline ends. The CDR3 is CASSLRGWNTEAFF. CDR3 DNA sequence: TGCGCCAGCAGCTTACGCGGATGGAACACTGAAGCTTTCTTT.